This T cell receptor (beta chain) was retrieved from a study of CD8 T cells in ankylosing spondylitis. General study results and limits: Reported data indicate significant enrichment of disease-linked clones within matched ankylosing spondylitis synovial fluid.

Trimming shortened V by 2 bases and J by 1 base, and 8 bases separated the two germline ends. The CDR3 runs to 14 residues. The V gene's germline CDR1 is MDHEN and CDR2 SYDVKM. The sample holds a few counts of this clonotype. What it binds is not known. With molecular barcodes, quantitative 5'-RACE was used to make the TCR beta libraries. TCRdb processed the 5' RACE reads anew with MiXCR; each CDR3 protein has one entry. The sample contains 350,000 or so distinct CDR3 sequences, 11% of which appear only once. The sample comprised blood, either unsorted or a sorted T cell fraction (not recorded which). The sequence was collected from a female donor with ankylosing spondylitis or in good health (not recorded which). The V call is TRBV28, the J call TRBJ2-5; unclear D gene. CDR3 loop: CASSLQAGQETQYF. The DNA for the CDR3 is TGTGCCAGCAGTTTACAGGCAGGCCAAGAGACCCAGTACTTC.